Detailed here is one TCR beta chain. The diagnostic basis comprised clinical symptoms, serum thyroxine and TRAb, thyroid ultrasound and orbital computed tomography. Trimming pared 0 bases from V and 0 bases from J, leaving 18 bases between. This CDR3 comprises 19 residues. The V gene's germline CDR1 is SNHLY and CDR2 FYNNEI. This sample is drawn from a study of T cells in Graves' hyperthyroidism and ophthalmopathy. The wider study: At the time of initial diagnosis and before any treatment, peripheral blood was collected.

The source material, RNA transcripts, was used to amplify TCR beta CDR3 regions. The primer set for the first-round RT-PCR of the TCR CDR3 was HTBI. MiXCR was run by TCRdb on the multiplex PCR reads, yielding one entry per CDR3 protein. The sample holds under 350,000 distinct CDR3 sequences, 15% to 20% seen once. The sequenced sample was blood. This sequence was found in a woman aged 50 to 60 with Graves' hyperthyroidism. J is TRBJ1-5 and V is TRBV2; maybe TRBD1 (5 bases). CDR3 sequence (DNA): TGTGCCAGCAGTGAAGCTGGGGTGGGGCGGGGCTATAGCAATCAGCCCCAGCATTTT. It translates to CASSEAGVGRGYSNQPQHF.